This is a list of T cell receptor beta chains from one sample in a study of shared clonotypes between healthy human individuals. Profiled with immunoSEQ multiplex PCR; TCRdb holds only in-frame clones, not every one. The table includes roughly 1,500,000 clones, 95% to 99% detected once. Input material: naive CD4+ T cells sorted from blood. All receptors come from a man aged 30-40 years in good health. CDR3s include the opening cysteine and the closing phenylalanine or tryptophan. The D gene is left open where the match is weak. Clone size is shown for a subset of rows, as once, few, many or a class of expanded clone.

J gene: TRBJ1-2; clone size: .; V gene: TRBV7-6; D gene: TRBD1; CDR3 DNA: TGTGCCAGCAGCTTGGGTAGCGCCGGGACAGAGGGAGGCTACACCTTC; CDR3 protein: CASSLGSAGTEGGYTF
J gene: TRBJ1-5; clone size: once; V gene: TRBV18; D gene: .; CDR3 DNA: TGTGCCAGCTCCGCAAGCGTGGGGGTTGGTGGTCAGCCCCAGCATTTT; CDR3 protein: CASSASVGVGGQPQHF
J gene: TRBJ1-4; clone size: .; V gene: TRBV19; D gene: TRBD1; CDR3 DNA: TGTGCCAGTAGTATAGGCAACCTACAGGGGGAAAAACTGTTTTTT; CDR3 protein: CASSIGNLQGEKLFF
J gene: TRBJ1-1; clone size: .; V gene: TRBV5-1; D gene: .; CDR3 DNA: TGCGCCAGCAGCTTGGCCGATGGGGTACGGGACACTGAAGCTTTCTTT; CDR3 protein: CASSLADGVRDTEAFF
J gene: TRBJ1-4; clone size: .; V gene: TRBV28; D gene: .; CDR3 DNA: TGTGCCAGCAGTTTTTGGCGTAATGAAAAACTGTTTTTT; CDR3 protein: CASSFWRNEKLFF
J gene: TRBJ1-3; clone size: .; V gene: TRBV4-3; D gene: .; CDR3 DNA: TGCGCCAGCAGCCAAGGGGGGGCTGGAGGAAACACCATATATTTT; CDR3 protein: CASSQGGAGGNTIYF
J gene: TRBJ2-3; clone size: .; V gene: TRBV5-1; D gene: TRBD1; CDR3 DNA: TGCGCCAGCAGCTGGGACAGGGCAAGCACAGATACGCAGTATTTT; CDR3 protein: CASSWDRASTDTQYF
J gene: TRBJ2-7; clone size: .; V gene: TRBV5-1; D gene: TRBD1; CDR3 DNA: TGCGCCAGCAGCTTACCAGGGGGCTACGAGCAGTACTTC; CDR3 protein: CASSLPGGYEQYF
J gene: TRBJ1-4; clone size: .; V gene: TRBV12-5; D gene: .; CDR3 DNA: TGTGCTAGCCATACGGGCAAGGGAAATGAAAAACTGTTTTTT; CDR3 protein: CASHTGKGNEKLFF
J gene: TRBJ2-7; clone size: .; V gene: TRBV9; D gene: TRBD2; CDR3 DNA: TGTGCCAGCAGCCCTCTGGGGCGGGAGGGCCGCTGGGAGCAGTACTTC; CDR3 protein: CASSPLGREGRWEQYF
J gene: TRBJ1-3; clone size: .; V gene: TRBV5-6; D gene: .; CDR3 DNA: TGTGCCAGCAGCCCTTTATACTCTGGAAACACCATATATTTT; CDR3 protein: CASSPLYSGNTIYF
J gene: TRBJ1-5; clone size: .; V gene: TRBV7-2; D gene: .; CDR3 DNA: TGTGCCAGCAGCTCGGGGAGGGGACATCTGGTTCAGCCCCAGCATTTT; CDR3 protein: CASSSGRGHLVQPQHF
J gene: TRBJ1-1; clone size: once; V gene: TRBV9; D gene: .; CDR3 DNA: TGTGCCAGCAGCGACGTGGGTTCTCCTGAAGCTTTCTTT; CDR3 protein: CASSDVGSPEAFF
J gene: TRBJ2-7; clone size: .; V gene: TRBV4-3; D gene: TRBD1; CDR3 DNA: TGCGCCAGCAGCCAAGAACAACAGGGGTCCTACGAGCAGTACTTC; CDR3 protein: CASSQEQQGSYEQYF
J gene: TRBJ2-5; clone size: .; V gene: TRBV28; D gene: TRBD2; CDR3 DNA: TGTGCCAGCAGTATTAGCGGGAACTACCAAGAGACCCAGTACTTC; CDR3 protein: CASSISGNYQETQYF
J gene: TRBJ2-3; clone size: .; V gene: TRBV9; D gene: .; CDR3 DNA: TGTGCCAGCAGCGTAGTAGGGCAGGGCACAGATACGCAGTATTTT; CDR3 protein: CASSVVGQGTDTQYF
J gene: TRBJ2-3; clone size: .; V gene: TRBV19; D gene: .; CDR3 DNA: TGTGCCAGTAGTATAGGACTGAAACCTAGCACAGATACGCAGTATTTT; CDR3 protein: CASSIGLKPSTDTQYF
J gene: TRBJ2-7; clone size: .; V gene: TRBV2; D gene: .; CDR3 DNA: TGTGCCAGCAGTTCTGACAGCCTATACGAGCAGTACTTC; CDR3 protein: CASSSDSLYEQYF
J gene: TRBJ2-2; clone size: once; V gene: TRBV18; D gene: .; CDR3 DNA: TGTGCCAGCTCTCTGGACACCGGGGAGCTGTTTTTT; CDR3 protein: CASSLDTGELFF
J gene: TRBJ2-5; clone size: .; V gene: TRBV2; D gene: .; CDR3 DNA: TGTGCCAGCAGTGAAGCGCTTGGGCTCCGAGAGACCCAGTACTTC; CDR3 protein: CASSEALGLRETQYF
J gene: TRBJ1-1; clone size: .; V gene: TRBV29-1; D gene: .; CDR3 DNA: TGCAGCGTTGCGGGGAGATTCATGAACACTGAAGCTTTCTTT; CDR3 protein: CSVAGRFMNTEAFF
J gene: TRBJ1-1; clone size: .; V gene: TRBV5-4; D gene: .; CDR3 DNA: TGTGCCAGCAGCCTCCCAAGCATGAACACTGAAGCTTTCTTT; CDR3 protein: CASSLPSMNTEAFF
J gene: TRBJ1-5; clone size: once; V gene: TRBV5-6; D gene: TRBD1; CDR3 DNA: TGTGCCAGCAGCTTAGAAGGGGACAGGGGAGATCAGCCCCAGCATTTT; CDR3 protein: CASSLEGDRGDQPQHF
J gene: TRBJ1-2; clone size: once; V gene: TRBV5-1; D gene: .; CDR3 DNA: TGCGCCAGCCACAGGGAGGGGGTTAACTATGGCTACACCTTC; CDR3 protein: CASHREGVNYGYTF
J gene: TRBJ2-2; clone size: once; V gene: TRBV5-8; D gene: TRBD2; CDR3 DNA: TGTGCCAGCAGCTTGGGACTAGCCACCGGGGAGCTGTTTTTT; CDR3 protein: CASSLGLATGELFF
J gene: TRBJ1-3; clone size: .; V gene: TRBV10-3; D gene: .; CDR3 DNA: TGTGCCATCAGTGACCCCCGGAGAACTTCTGGAAACACCATATATTTT; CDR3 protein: CAISDPRRTSGNTIYF
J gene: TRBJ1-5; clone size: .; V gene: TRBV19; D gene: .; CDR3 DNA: TGTGCCAGTAGTACAACCGGGACGCCTCAGCCCCAGCATTTT; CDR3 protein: CASSTTGTPQPQHF
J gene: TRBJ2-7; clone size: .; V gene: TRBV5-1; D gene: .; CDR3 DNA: TGCGCCAGCAGCTTGTCCAGCGGCAGGGTGCCCTACGAGCAGTACTTC; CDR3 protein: CASSLSSGRVPYEQYF
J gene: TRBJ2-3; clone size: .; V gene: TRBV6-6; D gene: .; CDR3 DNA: TGTGCCAGCAAGGGCACCCACACAGATACGCAGTATTTT; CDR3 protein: CASKGTHTDTQYF
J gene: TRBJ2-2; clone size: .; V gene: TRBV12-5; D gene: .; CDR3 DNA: TGTGCTAGTGGTTTGGTGGCCGACGGGGAGCTGTTTTTT; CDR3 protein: CASGLVADGELFF
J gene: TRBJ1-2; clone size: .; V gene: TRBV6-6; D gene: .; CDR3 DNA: TGTGCCAGCAGTTACTCGAGAGAACAGGCAATCTTC; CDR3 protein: CASSYSREQAIF